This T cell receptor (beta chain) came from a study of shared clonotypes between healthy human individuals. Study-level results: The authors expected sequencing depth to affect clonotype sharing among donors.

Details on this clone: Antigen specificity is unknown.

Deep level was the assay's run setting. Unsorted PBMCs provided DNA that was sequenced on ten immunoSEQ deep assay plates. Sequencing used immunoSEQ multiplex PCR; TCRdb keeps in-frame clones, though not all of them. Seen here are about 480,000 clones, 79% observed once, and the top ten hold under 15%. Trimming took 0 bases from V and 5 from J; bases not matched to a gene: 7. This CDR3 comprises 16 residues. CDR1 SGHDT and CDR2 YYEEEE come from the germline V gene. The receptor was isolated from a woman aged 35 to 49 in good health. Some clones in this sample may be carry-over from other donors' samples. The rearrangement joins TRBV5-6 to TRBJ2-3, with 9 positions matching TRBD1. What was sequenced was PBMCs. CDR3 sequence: CASSLVPGQGGDTQYF. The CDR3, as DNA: TGTGCCAGCAGCTTGGTTCCGGGACAGGGAGGAGATACGCAGTATTTT.